Listed below are T cell receptor beta chains from one sample, sequenced in a study of cytomegalovirus exposure and HLA in healthy donors. Produced via immunoSEQ multiplex PCR; TCRdb's table is partial and in-frame only. Of some 310,000 clones in the sample, approximately 85% were seen once. The specimen sequenced was PBMCs. The receptors shown here come from a young man in good health and CMV-seronegative. Both conserved end residues are part of each CDR3. A D gene is named only where the DNA matches it firmly. Part of the rows lack a size; the others show once, few, many or a class for expanded clones.

cdr3_nt cdr3_aa d_call v_call clone_size j_call
TGTGCCAGTAGTATAGATCCCAGAACAGCTAACTATGGCTACACCTTC CASSIDPRTANYGYTF - TRBV19 - TRBJ1-2
TGTGCCAGCAGTCAGGGGTATAGCAATCAGCCCCAGCATTTT CASSQGYSNQPQHF - TRBV6-1 once TRBJ1-5
TGCGCCAGCAGCCAAGGACACGTTCTTGAGCAGTTCTTC CASSQGHVLEQFF - TRBV4-1 few TRBJ2-1
TGTGCCAGCTCACCCACGGTCCAAGAGACCCAGTACTTC CASSPTVQETQYF - TRBV18 - TRBJ2-5
TGTGCCAGCTTACCGGGACAGGGTTATGGCTACACCTTC CASLPGQGYGYTF TRBD1 TRBV18 - TRBJ1-2
TGTGCCAGCAGCTACATAGGGGGTTTTGATGGCTACACCTTC CASSYIGGFDGYTF - TRBV9 - TRBJ1-2
TGTGCCAGTAGTCCCCTGACTAGCTCCTTTTACACAGATACGCAGTATTTT CASSPLTSSFYTDTQYF TRBD2 TRBV19 - TRBJ2-3
TGTGCCAGCAGCGTAGTACAGGGCGCAGAAGCTTTCTTT CASSVVQGAEAFF - TRBV9 - TRBJ1-1
TGTGCCAGCAGTGTTATCAGAATCTACGAGCAGTACTTC CASSVIRIYEQYF - TRBV6-1 - TRBJ2-7
TGTGCCAGCATTAGGGGCCCCGCTAAGGATGGCTACACCTTC CASIRGPAKDGYTF - TRBV6-1 - TRBJ1-2
TGTGCCAGCAGCACCCCCCCGGGACTAGAGACAGATACGCAGTATTTT CASSTPPGLETDTQYF - TRBV21-1 - TRBJ2-3
TGTGCCTGGAGTGTACCAGGCGACGAGCAGTACTTC CAWSVPGDEQYF - TRBV30 - TRBJ2-7
TGTGCCTGGAGCGGACGAGGACGGGGGAACACAGATACGCAGTATTTT CAWSGRGRGNTDTQYF - TRBV30 - TRBJ2-3
TGTGCCAGCAGCTTCTATCGGGGACAGGGAAATCGCGAGCAGTACTTC CASSFYRGQGNREQYF TRBD1 TRBV7-2 - TRBJ2-7
TGTGCCAGCAGTATCGAAGATCTCCTATACGAGCAGTACTTC CASSIEDLLYEQYF - TRBV6-6 - TRBJ2-7
TGTGCCAGCAGTTTTTGGCAGGGCGAGCAGTACTTC CASSFWQGEQYF - TRBV27 - TRBJ2-7
TGCGCCAGCAGCTTGGGTGCCAGGTTGAACACTGAAGCTTTCTTT CASSLGARLNTEAFF - TRBV5-1 - TRBJ1-1
TGTGCCAGCTCTCCAAGCAGGGGTTCTGGGGCCAACGTCCTGACTTTC CASSPSRGSGANVLTF - TRBV18 - TRBJ2-6
TGTGCCAGCAGAGATTACAGGGTAGGGGGCTATGGCTACACCTTC CASRDYRVGGYGYTF - TRBV6-1 - TRBJ1-2
TGCGCCAGCAGCCCTACAGGGGGCGCGAACACCGGGGAGCTGTTTTTT CASSPTGGANTGELFF TRBD1 TRBV4-1 - TRBJ2-2
TGTGCCAGCTCACCGCAAACAGAATTCGGCTACACCTTC CASSPQTEFGYTF - TRBV18 - TRBJ1-2
TGCGCCAGCAGCTTGGGGACAGGGTACTATGGCTACACCTTC CASSLGTGYYGYTF TRBD1 TRBV5-1 - TRBJ1-2
TGTGCCAGCAGCCCCCCCGGGGAGACCCAGTACTTC CASSPPGETQYF - TRBV7-2 - TRBJ2-5
TGCGCCAGCAGCTTGGTTCAGAACCAAGAGACCCAGTACTTC CASSLVQNQETQYF - TRBV5-1 - TRBJ2-5
TGTGCCAGCAGCTCCTGGGAGAAAAACACTGAAGCTTTCTTT CASSSWEKNTEAFF - TRBV11-2 - TRBJ1-1
TGTGCCAGCAGTGAAGCGGGGGACTACGAGCAGTACTTC CASSEAGDYEQYF TRBD2 TRBV25-1 - TRBJ2-7
TGTGCCAGCAGCCACCGATCTGTCCAGGGCACCGGGGAGCTGTTTTTT CASSHRSVQGTGELFF - TRBV14 - TRBJ2-2
TGTGCCAGCATTACAGGGAGCTCCTACAATGAGCAGTTCTTC CASITGSSYNEQFF - TRBV7-9 - TRBJ2-1
TGCGCCAGCAGCCACAAACCGGGACTAGCGGGGGGGATGAACACCGGGGAGCTGTTTTTT CASSHKPGLAGGMNTGELFF TRBD2 TRBV4-1 - TRBJ2-2
TGTGCCATCAGTGATAAAGAGGGGGGCACAGATACGCAGTATTTT CAISDKEGGTDTQYF - TRBV10-3 - TRBJ2-3
TGCAGTGCACAACACCAAGAGACCCAGTACTTC CSAQHQETQYF - TRBV20-1 - TRBJ2-5
TGTGCCAGCAGCTTAGCGGGCAGGGCGAGCACAGATACGCAGTATTTT CASSLAGRASTDTQYF - TRBV7-9 - TRBJ2-3
TGTGCCAGCAGTTACTCCGGACAGCCCTATGGCTACACCTTC CASSYSGQPYGYTF - TRBV6-5 - TRBJ1-2
TGTGCCAGCAGTCTGGGTCCGGGGAATGAGCAGTTCTTC CASSLGPGNEQFF - TRBV6-5 - TRBJ2-1
TGTGCCAGCAGCAGACAGGCTAATCAGCCCCAGCATTTT CASSRQANQPQHF - TRBV6-5 few TRBJ1-5
TGTGCCAGCAGTTACGGAGGGGGCGACTATGGCTACACCTTC CASSYGGGDYGYTF TRBD1 TRBV6-6 once TRBJ1-2
TGTGCCAGTAGTACCCAAATCTATGGCTACACCTTC CASSTQIYGYTF - TRBV19 - TRBJ1-2
TGTGCCAGCAGCTCCTGGACACTTAACACTGAAGCTTTCTTT CASSSWTLNTEAFF - TRBV5-4 - TRBJ1-1
TGTGCCAGCAGGCGACAGATGAACACTGAAGCTTTCTTT CASRRQMNTEAFF - TRBV28 once TRBJ1-1
TGCGCCAGCAGCTTGAATCCCCCCCTCTATGGCTACACCTTC CASSLNPPLYGYTF - TRBV5-1 - TRBJ1-2
TGTGCCAGCAGCTTTACCAGGGACACTGAAGCTTTCTTT CASSFTRDTEAFF - TRBV7-6 - TRBJ1-1
TGTGCCAGTAGTACCGTGACAGGGGGCGCTGATGAAAAACTGTTTTTT CASSTVTGGADEKLFF TRBD1 TRBV19 - TRBJ1-4
TGCGCCAGCAGCCGGCGACTAGCGGGGGGGCGGGGGCAAGAGACCCAGTACTTC CASSRRLAGGRGQETQYF TRBD2 TRBV4-1 - TRBJ2-5
TGTGCCAGCAGCGCGGAAAGGACTAGCGGGGGAAACAATGAGCAGTTCTTC CASSAERTSGGNNEQFF TRBD2 TRBV9 - TRBJ2-1
TGCGCCAGCAGCCAAGAGGGACTAGGGAAGCACGAGCAGTACTTC CASSQEGLGKHEQYF TRBD2 TRBV4-1 - TRBJ2-7
TGTGCCAGCAGAGCCGGACAGGGTTTCGGGTACGAGCAGTACTTC CASRAGQGFGYEQYF TRBD1 TRBV6-5 - TRBJ2-7
TGTGCCAGCAGCCTAGCCTACGAGCAGTACTTC CASSLAYEQYF - TRBV5-5 - TRBJ2-7
TGTGCCAGCACCGCATTTATAGCGGGAAAAGAGACCCAGTACTTC CASTAFIAGKETQYF TRBD2 TRBV27 once TRBJ2-5
TGTGCCAGCAGCAACACAGGAAACACCATATATTTT CASSNTGNTIYF - TRBV5-6 once TRBJ1-3
TGTGCCAGCTCAGAGCAGGGCAGCTCCTACAATGAGCAGTTCTTC CASSEQGSSYNEQFF - TRBV18 - TRBJ2-1
TGTGCCAGCGCGGGTACAGAATACAATGAGCAGTTCTTC CASAGTEYNEQFF - TRBV6-6 - TRBJ2-1
TGTGCCAGCAGTTTAGGCCAACAGGGGAATTCACCCCTCCACTTT CASSLGQQGNSPLHF TRBD1 TRBV27 - TRBJ1-6
TGCGCCAGCAGGACCACAGGGGTAGAAAATTCACCCCTCCACTTT CASRTTGVENSPLHF TRBD1 TRBV10-1 - TRBJ1-6
TGTGCCACCAGCAGGCCTCAAGGGGAGGAGGGCAATCAGCCCCAGCATTTT CATSRPQGEEGNQPQHF - TRBV15 - TRBJ1-5
TGTGCCAGCAGCCCTTGGCGCGCGACTCGGAATGAGCAGTTCTTC CASSPWRATRNEQFF - TRBV11-2 once TRBJ2-1
TGTGCCAGCAGTGTGCCCGGGGGGGATACGCAGTATTTT CASSVPGGDTQYF TRBD2 TRBV6-6 - TRBJ2-3